The sample holds a few counts of the clone carrying this T cell receptor beta chain. This sample stems from a study of tumour-infiltrating T cells in Burkitt lymphoma. V shed 5 bases and J shed 6 bases, with 13 bases lying between them. The CDR3 loop spans 13 amino acids. The germline V gene has CDR1 SGHTA and CDR2 FQGNSA. The data were produced by immunoSEQ multiplex PCR, yet TCRdb's version contains in-frame clones alone and is incomplete. Of roughly 1,500 clones listed, roughly 41% are singletons. This TCR was sampled from a human donor with Burkitt lymphoma. Sequencing was carried out using tumor tissue. The chain uses TRBV7-2 and TRBJ1-1; D might be TRBD1 (5 bases). The DNA for the CDR3 is TGTGCCAGCAGCCGCCAGGGTTTTCCTGAAGCTTTCTTT. This translates into CASSRQGFPEAFF. The full variable domain, its missing parts supplied by reference TRBV7-2 and TRBJ1-1, is GAGVSQSPSNKVTEKGKDVELRCDPISGHTALYWYRQSLGQGLEFLIYFQGNSAPDKSGLPSDRFSAERTGGSVSTLTIQRTQQEDSAVYLCASSRQGFPEAFFGQGTRLTVV.